The entry that follows covers one TCR beta chain sequence. No antigen is known for it. These data belong to a study of shared clonotypes between healthy human individuals. Study-wide background: The cohort had a couple of women and a few men, ages 18 to 49.

The CDR3 has 12 amino acids. Germline V CDR1 and CDR2: MNHNY, SVGAGI (reference sequence). Trimming removed 5 bases at V and 5 bases at J, with 9 bases between. As originally analysed: As immunoSEQ supplied junction-only sequences (without quality scores), filtering differed. Assay: immunoSEQ multiplex PCR; the TCRdb copy retains only in-frame clones and omits some. D and trimming were read from the DNA, whereas the V and J calls and clone size are those reported in that table. The table records 2 million to 2.5 million clones, 80% to 95% of them present only once. Notes on the study in general: Genetic and exposure-history diversity was limited by the small donor number. Shared clonotypes across all four donors exceeded non-shared ones in generation probability.

Sequencing input: naive CD4+ T cells from PBMCs. As to subset: CD45RA+ positively selected. The sequence was obtained from a man between 18 and 35 years old in good health. Some clones in this sample may be carry-over from other donors' samples. The chain carries TRBV6-6 and TRBJ1-1; TRBD1 is a possible D gene (5 bases). The CDR3 nucleotides are TGTGCCAGCAGTCGTTGGGGGACTGAAGCTTTCTTT. This sequence encodes CASSRWGTEAFF.